This T cell receptor (beta chain) is from a study of blood T cells in healthy people across ages. The use of a sample-barcoded 5' primer and a J-beta primer mix characterized a second PCR of roughly 6 to 11 cycles. TCRdb fed the 5' RACE reads into MiXCR, producing one record per CDR3 protein. The sample records about 1.8 million distinct CDR3 sequences, around 50% being singletons. The V end was cut by 7 bases, the J end by 8 bases, with 15 bases between. CDR1 is MGHDK and CDR2 is SYGVNS in the germline V gene. The CDR3 covers 13 residues. This TCR derives from a woman aged 40 to 50 in good health. V is TRBV25-1 and J is TRBJ2-1; tentatively, D is TRBD1 (6 bases). The specimen sequenced was blood. The CDR3: CASIPGHTDEQFF. The CDR3 nucleotides are TGTGCCAGCATACCGGGACATACCGATGAGCAGTTCTTC.